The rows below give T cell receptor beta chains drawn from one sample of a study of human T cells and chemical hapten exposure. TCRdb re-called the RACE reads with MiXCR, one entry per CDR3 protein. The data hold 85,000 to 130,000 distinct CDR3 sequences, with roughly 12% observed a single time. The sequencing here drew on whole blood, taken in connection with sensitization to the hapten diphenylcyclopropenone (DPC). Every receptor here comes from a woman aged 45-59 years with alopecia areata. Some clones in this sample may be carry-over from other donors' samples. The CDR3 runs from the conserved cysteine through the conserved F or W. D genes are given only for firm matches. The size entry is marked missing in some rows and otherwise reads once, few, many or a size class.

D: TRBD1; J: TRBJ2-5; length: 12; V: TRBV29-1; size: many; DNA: TGCAGCAATACCGGACAGGAAGAGACCCAGTACTTC; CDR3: CSNTGQEETQYF
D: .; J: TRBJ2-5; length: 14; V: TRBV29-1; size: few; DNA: TGCAGCGTTGAAGATCTAGGGCGACAAGAGACCCAGTACTTC; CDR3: CSVEDLGRQETQYF
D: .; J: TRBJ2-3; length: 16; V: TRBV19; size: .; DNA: TGTGCCAGTACCGATCCGGGGGCGGTGAGCACAGATACGCAGTATTTT; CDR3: CASTDPGAVSTDTQYF
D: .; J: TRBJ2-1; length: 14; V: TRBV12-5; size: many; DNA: TGTGCTAGTTGTACAGCGGAGCTCTACAATGAGCAGTTCTTC; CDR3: CASCTAELYNEQFF
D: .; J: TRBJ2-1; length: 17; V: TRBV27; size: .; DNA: TGTGCCAGCAGGAAAGTAGCGGACCGAATCTCCTACAATGAGCAGTTCTTC; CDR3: CASRKVADRISYNEQFF
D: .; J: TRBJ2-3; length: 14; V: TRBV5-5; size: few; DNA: TGTGCCAGCAGCTGGGGATTGCTTGAAGATACGCAGTATTTT; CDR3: CASSWGLLEDTQYF
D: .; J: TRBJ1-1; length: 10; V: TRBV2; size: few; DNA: TGTGCTTCGGTGAGCACTGAAGCTTTCTTT; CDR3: CASVSTEAFF
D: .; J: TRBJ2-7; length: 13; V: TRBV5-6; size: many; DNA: TGTGCCAGCAGCTTGGGGGCCCTACGCGAGCAGTACTTC; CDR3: CASSLGALREQYF
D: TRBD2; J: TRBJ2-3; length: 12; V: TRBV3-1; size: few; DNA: TGTGCCAGCAGCCAAGGGGAGGGTACGCAGTATTTT; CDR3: CASSQGEGTQYF
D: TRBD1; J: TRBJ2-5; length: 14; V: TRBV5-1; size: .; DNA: TGCGCCAGCAGAGACACGACAGGGGGAGAGACCCAGTACTTC; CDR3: CASRDTTGGETQYF
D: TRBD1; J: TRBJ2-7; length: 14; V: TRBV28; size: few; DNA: TGTGCCAGCAGTTCAGGACAGGGTAGACACGAGCAGTACTTC; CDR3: CASSSGQGRHEQYF
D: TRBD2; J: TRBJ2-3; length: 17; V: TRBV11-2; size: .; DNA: TGTGCCAGCACCGGGAGGAATGGGTGGGGCGAGGCAGATACGCAGTATTTT; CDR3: CASTGRNGWGEADTQYF
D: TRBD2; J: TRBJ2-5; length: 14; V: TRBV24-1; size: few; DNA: TGTGCCACCGCCACTAGCGGGGTCCAAGAGACCCAGTACTTC; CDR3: CATATSGVQETQYF
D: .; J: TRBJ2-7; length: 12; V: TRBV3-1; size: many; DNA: TGTGCCAGCAGTTTACTCAGCTACGAGCAGTACTTC; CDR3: CASSLLSYEQYF
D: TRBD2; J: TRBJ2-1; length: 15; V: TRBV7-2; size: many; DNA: TGTGCCAGCAGCTTAATCACTAGCGGATACAATGAGCAGTTCTTC; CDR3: CASSLITSGYNEQFF
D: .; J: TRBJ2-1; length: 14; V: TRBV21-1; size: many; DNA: TGTGCCAGCAGCGGCCGGGACAGGGGAGGGCCATCGTTCTTC; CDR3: CASSGRDRGGPSFF